This T cell receptor beta chain was found in a study of blood T cell repertoires in COVID-19 (dated by TCRdb to the early 2020s). Describing the broader study: Samples from collaborators originated in the United States, Italy and Spain and spanned both the acute and convalescent phases of COVID-19. The material from the prospective study consisted of cDNA or gDNA derived from T cells, B-cell-depleted T cells, or PBMCs. Deeply sampled blood TCRbeta repertoires from subjects exposed to, actively infected with, or recovered from COVID-19 were included in the dataset. The repertoires were made available in a free public database intended to serve as a resource for research on the immune response to SARS-CoV-2. Samples were obtained from the ongoing ImmuneRACE study (first 160 participants) and from 1,254 subjects provided by 6 global collaborators. Sample metadata almost always included a de-identified subject ID, COVID-19 status, age in years and sex. HLA class I and class II types, where available, came from metadata supplied by the sample provider rather than from assay-based typing. Overall study outcomes, separate from this receptor: Clinical and demographic metadata were provided uncurated, with the amount varying by source and participant.

The immunoSEQ Assay, a bias-controlled multiplex PCR, was used to amplify TCRbeta CDR3 regions from genomic DNA. On the authors' methods: The number of nucleated cells in each sample was estimated by amplification of reference gene primers within the assay. To quantify the absolute abundance of each unique TCRbeta CDR3 rearrangement, sequence reads were collapsed and filtered. For each sample, productive Simpson clonality was calculated as the square root of Simpson's diversity index across productive rearrangements. TCRdb limited this immuneACCESS table to in-frame rearrangements with V and J called. A share of clones is missing; checked studies link under half to unresolved V genes, and the rest is unexplained. From that table come the V and J calls and clone size; the DNA was used to work out D and trimming. For this sample the table gives 170,000 or so clones, of which about 86% were detected only once. The ten largest account for around 12% of the sample.

In regard to this clone: This clone's antigen is unknown. No clone much larger than this one lies a single base away; base qualities are absent.

One collaborating source in Seattle enrolled patients during active infection and followed them longitudinally through the course of disease. Collaborating institutions collected whole blood in K2EDTA tubes following their own protocols. For TCRbeta analysis, collaborator samples were shipped as frozen whole blood, as isolated PBMCs, or as DNA extracted from either sample type. This receptor was obtained from a woman in her 70s with COVID-19, enrolled during active disease. The sample comprised peripheral blood.

The CDR3 amino acid sequence is: CASSRGQAFSEQYF. The DNA sequence is TGTGCCAGCAGCCGGGGACAGGCTTTCAGCGAGCAGTACTTC. The V and J genes are TRBV3-1 (or the pseudogene TRBV3-2) and TRBJ2-7, and TRBD1 aligns with 8 junction nucleotides. From a lookup of the germline V gene (reference sequence), CDR1 and CDR2 are LGHDT and YNNKEL. V is trimmed back by 4 bases and J by 6 bases, and the junction contains 8 bases that no gene match accounts for. Counted from cysteine to phenylalanine, this CDR3 has 14 amino acids. Kept here is only the CDR3 DNA, which spans 42 bases and is read in frame from base 1.